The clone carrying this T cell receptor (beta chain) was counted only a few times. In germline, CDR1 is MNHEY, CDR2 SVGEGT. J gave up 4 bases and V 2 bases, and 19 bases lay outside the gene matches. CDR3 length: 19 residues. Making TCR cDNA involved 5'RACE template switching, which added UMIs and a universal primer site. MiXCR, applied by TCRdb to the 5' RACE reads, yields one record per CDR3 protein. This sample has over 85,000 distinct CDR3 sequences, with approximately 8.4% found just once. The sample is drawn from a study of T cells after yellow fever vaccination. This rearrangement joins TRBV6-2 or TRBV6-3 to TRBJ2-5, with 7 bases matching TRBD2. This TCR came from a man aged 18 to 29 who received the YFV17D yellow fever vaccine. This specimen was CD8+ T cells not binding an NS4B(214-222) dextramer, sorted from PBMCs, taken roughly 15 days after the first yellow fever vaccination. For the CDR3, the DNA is TGTGCCAGCAGTTACAGCACCCAACGCGCCGGGAGGATTGGAGAGACCCAGTACTTC. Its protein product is CASSYSTQRAGRIGETQYF.